This T cell receptor beta chain was documented in a study of OX40 agonist ivuxolimab in advanced cancers. Study observations and caveats: Antigen specificity remained undetermined for the expanded peripheral T cells. Expanded clones were, on average, more numerous in CD8+ T cells than in CD4+.

Profiling relied on immunoSEQ multiplex PCR, and the TCRdb table lists in-frame clones only, not all of them. The profile shows approximately 76,000 clones, 94% of them singletons. In the case of this clone: Its target is not known.

Peripheral blood came from all dose cohorts at three timepoints. This clonotype was sampled from an adult with an advanced solid tumor such as melanoma, head and neck, liver or kidney cancer. The specimen comprised CD4+ or CD8+ T cells sorted from blood, sampled in a trial of the OX40 agonist ivuxolimab.

The CDR3 DNA follows: TGTGCCAGCAGCTTATCCGGACTAGCGGGACCCAATGAGCAGTTCTTC. The encoded protein is CASSLSGLAGPNEQFF. This chain connects TRBV11-3 to TRBJ2-1; 12 nucleotides match TRBD2. The germline gives CDR1 SGHNT, CDR2 YENEEA. With 2 bases clipped from V and 6 bases from J, the junction kept 5 bases outside the gene matches. There are 16 residues in the CDR3.